This T cell receptor (beta chain) was found in a study of human T cells and chemical hapten exposure. Documented time point: patch test 3, about 24 weeks after DPC sensitization. Treatment noted: therapeutic diphenylcyclopropenone sensitization with weekly scalp DPC. Germline CDR1 MNHEY, CDR2 SVGEGT. The J segment lost 2 bases and the V segment lost 2 bases, leaving 13 bases of the junction unmatched. The CDR3 runs to 19 residues. MiXCR was run by TCRdb on the RACE reads, yielding one entry per CDR3 protein. The sample contains roughly 200,000 distinct CDR3 sequences, around 25% of which appear only once.

The rearrangement links TRBV6-2 or TRBV6-3 to TRBJ2-1; 9 positions agree with TRBD1. Specimen: whole blood, collected in connection with sensitization to the hapten diphenylcyclopropenone (DPC). The clonotype comes from a woman between 40 and 55 years old with alopecia areata. Some clones in this sample may be carry-over from other donors' samples. The CDR3 spells CASSYPGQGGSGPYNEQFF. The CDR3 DNA follows: TGTGCCAGCAGTTACCCGGGACAGGGCGGGAGTGGTCCCTACAATGAGCAGTTCTTC.